The present T cell receptor (beta chain) was sequenced within a study of response to subunit inactivated influenza vaccine (dated by TCRdb to the late 2010s). Regarding the complete study: To follow how T cells responded to a trivalent subunit inactivated influenza vaccine, the researchers relied on deep quantitative profiling of the T cell receptor repertoire. Findings and caveats that apply to the study as a whole: The authors proposed that each seasonal influenza vaccination may bring in only a limited number of new T cells.

Concerning this clonotype: Its antigen is not yet known. Per-base quality was not reported, and no clone a single base away is much larger than it.

Per the germline V gene, LGHNA is the CDR1 and YSLEER is the CDR2. Spanning cysteine to phenylalanine, the CDR3 consists of 16 amino acids. Only CDR3 DNA remains: 48 bases, in frame from the first base. V sheds 0 bases and J sheds 2 bases, leaving 13 bases between their ends. Libraries came from RT-PCR. Sequenced using an Illumina HiSeq 2500. The public reads were reanalyzed by TCRdb: fastp trimming at Q25, MiXCR alignment, in-frame beta chains only. When rows share a CDR3 protein, they turn into one entry using the most common DNA and genes. The sample records fewer than 350,000 distinct CDR3 sequences, less than 25% of which are singletons. 10% of the sample is in the top ten clones.

The sequence is built from TRBV4-3 and TRBJ1-1, with TRBD1 as a weak D call on 5 bases. The sequence came from a man aged 45-69 years who received an inactivated influenza vaccine. Donor details come from another sample of the same person, matched by shared clones. The sequenced sample was PBMCs from blood, obtained approximately 22 months after vaccination. This receptor carries the CDR3 CASSQDQAGTNTEAFF. The nucleotide sequence is given as TGCGCCAGCAGCCAAGATCAGGCCGGGACCAACACTGAAGCTTTCTTT.